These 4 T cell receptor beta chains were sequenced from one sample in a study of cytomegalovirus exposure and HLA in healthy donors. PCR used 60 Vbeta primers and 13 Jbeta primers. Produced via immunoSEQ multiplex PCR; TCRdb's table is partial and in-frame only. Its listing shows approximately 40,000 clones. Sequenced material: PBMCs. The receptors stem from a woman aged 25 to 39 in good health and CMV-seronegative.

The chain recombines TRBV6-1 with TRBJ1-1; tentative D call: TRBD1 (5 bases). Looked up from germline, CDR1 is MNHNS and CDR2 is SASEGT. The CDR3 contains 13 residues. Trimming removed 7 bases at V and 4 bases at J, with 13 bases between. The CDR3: CASTRDGGTEAFF. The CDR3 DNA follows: TGTGCCAGCACGAGGGACGGGGGCACTGAAGCTTTCTTT.

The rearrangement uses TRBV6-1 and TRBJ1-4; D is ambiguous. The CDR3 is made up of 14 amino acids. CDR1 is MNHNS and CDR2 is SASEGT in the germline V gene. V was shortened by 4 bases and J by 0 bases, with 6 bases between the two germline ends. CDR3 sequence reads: CASSVGPTNEKLFF. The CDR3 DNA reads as TGTGCCAGCAGTGTGGGCCCAACTAATGAAAAACTGTTTTTT.

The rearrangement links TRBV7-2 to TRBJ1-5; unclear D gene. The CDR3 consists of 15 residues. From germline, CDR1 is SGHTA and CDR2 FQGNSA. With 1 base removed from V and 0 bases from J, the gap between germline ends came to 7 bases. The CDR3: CASSLVRDSNQPQHF. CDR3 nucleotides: TGTGCCAGCAGCTTAGTGCGGGATAGCAATCAGCCCCAGCATTTT.

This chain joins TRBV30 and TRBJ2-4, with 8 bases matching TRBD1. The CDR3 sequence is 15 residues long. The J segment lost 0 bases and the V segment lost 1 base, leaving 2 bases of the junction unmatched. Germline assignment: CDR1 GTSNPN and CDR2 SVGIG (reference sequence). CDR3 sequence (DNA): TGTGCCTGGAGTGACAGGGGGTCAGCCAAAAACATTCAGTACTTC. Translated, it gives CAWSDRGSAKNIQYF.